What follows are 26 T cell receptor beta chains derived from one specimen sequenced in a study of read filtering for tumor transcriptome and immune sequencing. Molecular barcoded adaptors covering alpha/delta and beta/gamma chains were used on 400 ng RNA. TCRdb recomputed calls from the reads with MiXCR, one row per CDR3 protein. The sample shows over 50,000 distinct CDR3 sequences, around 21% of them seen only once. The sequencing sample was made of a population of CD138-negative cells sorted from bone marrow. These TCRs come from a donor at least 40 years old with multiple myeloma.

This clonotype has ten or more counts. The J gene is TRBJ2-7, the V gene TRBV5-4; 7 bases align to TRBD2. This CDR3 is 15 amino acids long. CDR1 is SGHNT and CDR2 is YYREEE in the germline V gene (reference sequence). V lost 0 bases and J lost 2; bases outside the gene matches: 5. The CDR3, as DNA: TGTGCCAGCAGCTTGGGGCGGGGGACTACCTACGAGCAGTACTTC. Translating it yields CASSLGRGTTYEQYF.

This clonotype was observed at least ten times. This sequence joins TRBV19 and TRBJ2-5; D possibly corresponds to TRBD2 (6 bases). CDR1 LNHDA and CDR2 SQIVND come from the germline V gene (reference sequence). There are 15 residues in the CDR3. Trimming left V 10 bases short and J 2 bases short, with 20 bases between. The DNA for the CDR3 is TGTGCCACCCGCCCCGGGTCGACTAGTCAAGAGACCCAGTACTTC. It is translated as CATRPGSTSQETQYF. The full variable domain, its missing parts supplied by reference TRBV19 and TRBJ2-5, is DGGITQSPKYLFRKEGQNVTLSCEQNLNHDAMYWYRQDPGQGLRLIYYSQIVNDFQKGDIAEGYSVSREKKESFPLTVTSAQKNPTAFYLCATRPGSTSQETQYFGPGTRLLVL.

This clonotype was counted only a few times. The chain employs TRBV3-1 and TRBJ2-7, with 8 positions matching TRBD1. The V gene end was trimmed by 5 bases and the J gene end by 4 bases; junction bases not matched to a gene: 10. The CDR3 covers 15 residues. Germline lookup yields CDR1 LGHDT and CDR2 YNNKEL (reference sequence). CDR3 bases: TGTGCCAGCAGCTTCCGGGGACAGGAAAAATACGAGCAGTACTTC. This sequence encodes CASSFRGQEKYEQYF.

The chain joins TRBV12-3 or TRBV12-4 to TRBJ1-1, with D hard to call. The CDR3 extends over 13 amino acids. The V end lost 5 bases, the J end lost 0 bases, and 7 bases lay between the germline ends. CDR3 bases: TGTGCCAGCAGTCCCCCCATGAACACTGAAGCTTTCTTT. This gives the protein CASSPPMNTEAFF.

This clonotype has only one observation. The CDR3 loop is CASSAFLGEQYF. CDR3 coding DNA: TGTGCCAGCAGCGCGTTCCTGGGCGAGCAGTACTTC. The chain recombines TRBV11-1 with TRBJ2-7; no clear D. The germline V gene encodes CDR1 SGHAT and CDR2 FQDESV (reference sequence). This CDR3 region has 12 residues. Trimming took off 5 bases at V and 6 bases at J, with 11 bases between the two ends. Supplemented by reference TRBV11-1 and TRBJ2-7, the full variable domain reads EAEVAQSPRYKITEKSQAVAFWCDPISGHATLYWYRQILGQGPELLVQFQDESVVDDSQLPKDRFSAERLKGVDSTLKIQPAELGDSAMYLCASSAFLGEQYFGPGTRLTVT.

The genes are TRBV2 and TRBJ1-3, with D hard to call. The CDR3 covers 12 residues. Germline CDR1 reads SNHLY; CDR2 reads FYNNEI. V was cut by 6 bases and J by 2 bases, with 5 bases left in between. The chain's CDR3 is CASRVAGNTIYF. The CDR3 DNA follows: TGTGCCAGCAGAGTTGCTGGAAACACCATATATTTT.

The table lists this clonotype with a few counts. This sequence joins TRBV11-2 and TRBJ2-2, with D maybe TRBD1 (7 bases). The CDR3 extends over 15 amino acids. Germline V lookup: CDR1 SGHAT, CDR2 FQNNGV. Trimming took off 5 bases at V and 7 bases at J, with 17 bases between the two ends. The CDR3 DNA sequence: TGTGCCAGCAGCAGACGACAGGGAGGAATCGGGGAGCTGTTTTTT. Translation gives CASSRRQGGIGELFF.

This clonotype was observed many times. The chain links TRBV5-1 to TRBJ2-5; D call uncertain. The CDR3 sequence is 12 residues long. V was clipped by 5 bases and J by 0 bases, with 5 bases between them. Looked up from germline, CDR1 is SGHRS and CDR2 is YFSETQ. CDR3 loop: CASSFDQETQYF. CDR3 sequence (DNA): TGCGCCAGCAGTTTCGACCAAGAGACCCAGTACTTC.

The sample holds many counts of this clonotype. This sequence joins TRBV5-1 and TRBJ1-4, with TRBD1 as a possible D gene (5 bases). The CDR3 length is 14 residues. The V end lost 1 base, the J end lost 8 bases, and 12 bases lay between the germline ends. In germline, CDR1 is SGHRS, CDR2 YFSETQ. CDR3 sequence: CASSLSDGTEKLFF. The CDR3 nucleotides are TGCGCCAGCAGCTTGTCGGACGGGACGGAAAAACTGTTTTTT.

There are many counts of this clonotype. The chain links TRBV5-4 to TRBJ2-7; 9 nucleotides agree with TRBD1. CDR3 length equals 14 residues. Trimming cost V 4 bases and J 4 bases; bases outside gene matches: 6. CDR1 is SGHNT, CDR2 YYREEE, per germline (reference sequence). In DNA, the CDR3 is TGTGCCAGCAGCCCACAGGGGGCGGGATACGAGCAGTACTTC. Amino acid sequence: CASSPQGAGYEQYF.

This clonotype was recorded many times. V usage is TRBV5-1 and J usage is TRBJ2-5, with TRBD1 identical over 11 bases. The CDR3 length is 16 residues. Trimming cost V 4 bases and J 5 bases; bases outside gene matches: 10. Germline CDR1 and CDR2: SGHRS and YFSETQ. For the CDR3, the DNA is TGCGCCAGCAGCGGAGGGACAGGGGGTAGTTATGAGACCCAGTACTTC. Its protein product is CASSGGTGGSYETQYF.

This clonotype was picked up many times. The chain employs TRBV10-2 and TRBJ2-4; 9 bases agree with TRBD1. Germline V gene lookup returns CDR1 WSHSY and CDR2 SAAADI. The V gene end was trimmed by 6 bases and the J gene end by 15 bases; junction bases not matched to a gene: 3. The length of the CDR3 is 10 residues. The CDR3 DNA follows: TGCGCCAGCAGAGGGACAGGGTGGTACTTC. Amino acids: CASRGTGWYF.

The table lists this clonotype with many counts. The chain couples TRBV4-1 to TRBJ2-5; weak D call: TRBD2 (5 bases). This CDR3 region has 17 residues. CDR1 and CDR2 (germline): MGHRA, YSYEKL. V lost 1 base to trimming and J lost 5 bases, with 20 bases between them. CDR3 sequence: CASSQGFSGGIAETQYF. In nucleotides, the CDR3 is TGCGCCAGCAGCCAAGGTTTCTCTGGCGGAATAGCGGAGACCCAGTACTTC.

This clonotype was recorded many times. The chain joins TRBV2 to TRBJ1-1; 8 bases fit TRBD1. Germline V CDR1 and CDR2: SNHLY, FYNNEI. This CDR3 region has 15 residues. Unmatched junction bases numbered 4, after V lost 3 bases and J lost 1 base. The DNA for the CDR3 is TGTGCCAGCAGTGATCCGACAGGGGCGAACACTGAAGCTTTCTTT. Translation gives CASSDPTGANTEAFF.

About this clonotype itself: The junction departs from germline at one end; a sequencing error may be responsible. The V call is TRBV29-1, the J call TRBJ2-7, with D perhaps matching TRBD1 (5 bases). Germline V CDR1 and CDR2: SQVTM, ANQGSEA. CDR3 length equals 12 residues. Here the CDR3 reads CSVVGASYKQYF. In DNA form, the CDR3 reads TGCAGCGTTGTAGGGGCCTCCTACAAGCAGTACTTC.

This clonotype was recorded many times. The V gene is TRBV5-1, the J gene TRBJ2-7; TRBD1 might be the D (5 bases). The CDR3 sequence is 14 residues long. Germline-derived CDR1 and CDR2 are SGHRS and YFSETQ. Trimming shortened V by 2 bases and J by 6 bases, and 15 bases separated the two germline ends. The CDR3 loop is CASSLTGEGVEQYF. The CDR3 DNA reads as TGCGCCAGCAGCTTAACAGGAGAAGGGGTCGAGCAGTACTTC.

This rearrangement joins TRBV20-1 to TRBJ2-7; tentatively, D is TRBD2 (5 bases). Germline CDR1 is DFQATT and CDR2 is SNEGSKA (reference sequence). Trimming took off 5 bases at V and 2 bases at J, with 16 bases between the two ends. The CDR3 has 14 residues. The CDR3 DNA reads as TGCAGTGCTCTCCCGACGGGGAACCCCTACGAGCAGTACTTC. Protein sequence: CSALPTGNPYEQYF.

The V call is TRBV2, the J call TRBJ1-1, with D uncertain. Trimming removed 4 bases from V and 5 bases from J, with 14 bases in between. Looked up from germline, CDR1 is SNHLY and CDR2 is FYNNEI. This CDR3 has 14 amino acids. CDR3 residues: CASSVKRVGTEAFF. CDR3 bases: TGTGCCAGCAGTGTAAAGAGAGTGGGAACTGAAGCTTTCTTT.

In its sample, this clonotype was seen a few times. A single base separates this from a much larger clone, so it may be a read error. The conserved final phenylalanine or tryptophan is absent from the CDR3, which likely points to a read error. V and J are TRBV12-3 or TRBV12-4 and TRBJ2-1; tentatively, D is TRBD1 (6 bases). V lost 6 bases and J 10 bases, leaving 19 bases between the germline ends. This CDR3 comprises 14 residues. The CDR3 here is CASSPGHEGWEQFL. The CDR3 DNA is TGTGCCAGCAGCCCGGGACACGAGGGTTGGGAGCAGTTCCTC.

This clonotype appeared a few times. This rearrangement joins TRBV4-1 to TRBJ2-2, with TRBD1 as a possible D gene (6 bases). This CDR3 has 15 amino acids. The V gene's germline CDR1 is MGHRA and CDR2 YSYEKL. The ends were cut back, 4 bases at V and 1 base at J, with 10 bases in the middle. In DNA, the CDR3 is TGCGCCAGCAGCCCACCGGGACAGAACACCGGGGAGCTGTTTTTT. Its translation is CASSPPGQNTGELFF.

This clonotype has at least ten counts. In DNA, the CDR3 is TGTGCCAGCAGCAACCGGGACAGGGGGCTATCTGAGCAGTTCTTC. Translation: CASSNRDRGLSEQFF. The chain combines TRBV7-9 with TRBJ2-1; 12 bases fit TRBD1. CDR3 length: 15 residues. CDR1 and CDR2 from the germline V gene are SEHNR and FQNEAQ (reference sequence). The J segment lost 9 bases and the V segment lost 5 bases, leaving 8 bases of the junction unmatched.

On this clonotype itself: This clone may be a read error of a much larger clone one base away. CDR3 region: CASSPGAGTEVFF. The CDR3 nucleotides read TGTGCCAGCAGCCCCGGGGCGGGCACTGAAGTTTTCTTT. This rearrangement joins TRBV3-1 to TRBJ1-1; maybe TRBD1 (5 bases). This CDR3 contains 13 residues. Germline-derived CDR1 and CDR2 are LGHDT and YNNKEL (reference sequence). Based on the CDR3 plus reference TRBV3-1 and TRBJ1-1, the full variable domain is DTAVSQTPKYLVTQMGNDKSIKCEQNLGHDTMYWYKQDSKKFLKIMFSYNNKELIINETVPNRFSPKSPDKAHLNLHINSLELGDSAVYFCASSPGAGTEVFFGQGTRLTVV.

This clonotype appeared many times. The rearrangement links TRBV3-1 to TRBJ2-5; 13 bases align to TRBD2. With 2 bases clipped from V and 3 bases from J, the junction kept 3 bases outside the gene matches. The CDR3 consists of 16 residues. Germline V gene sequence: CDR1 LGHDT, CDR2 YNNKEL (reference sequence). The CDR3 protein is CASSQRTSGGKETQYF. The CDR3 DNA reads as TGTGCCAGCAGCCAACGGACTAGCGGGGGTAAAGAGACCCAGTACTTC.

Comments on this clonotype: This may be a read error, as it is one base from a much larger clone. The CDR3 bases are TGTGCCAGCAGACTAGCGGGAGCGAATTACAATGAGCAGTTCTTC. Its protein is CASRLAGANYNEQFF. The rearrangement links TRBV6-2 or TRBV6-3 to TRBJ2-1, with 11 bases identical to TRBD2. This CDR3 is 15 amino acids long. Germline loops: CDR1 MNHEY, CDR2 SVGEGT. V lost 6 bases and J lost 4; bases outside the gene matches: 5.

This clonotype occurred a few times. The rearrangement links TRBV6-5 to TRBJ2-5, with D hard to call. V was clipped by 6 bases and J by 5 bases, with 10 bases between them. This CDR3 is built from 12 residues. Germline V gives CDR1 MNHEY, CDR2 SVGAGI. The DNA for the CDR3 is TGTGCCAGCAGACGAGGCTGGGAGACCCAGTACTTC. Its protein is CASRRGWETQYF.

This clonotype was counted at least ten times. The CDR3: CSAGSPGTTTDTQYF. The CDR3 region has the DNA TGCAGCGCCGGGAGTCCCGGGACAACCACAGATACGCAGTATTTT. The chain links TRBV29-1 to TRBJ2-3; D possibly matches TRBD1 or TRBD2 (6 bases each). This CDR3 contains 15 residues. The germline gives CDR1 SQVTM, CDR2 ANQGSEA. Trimming left V 7 bases short and J 2 bases short, with 19 bases between.